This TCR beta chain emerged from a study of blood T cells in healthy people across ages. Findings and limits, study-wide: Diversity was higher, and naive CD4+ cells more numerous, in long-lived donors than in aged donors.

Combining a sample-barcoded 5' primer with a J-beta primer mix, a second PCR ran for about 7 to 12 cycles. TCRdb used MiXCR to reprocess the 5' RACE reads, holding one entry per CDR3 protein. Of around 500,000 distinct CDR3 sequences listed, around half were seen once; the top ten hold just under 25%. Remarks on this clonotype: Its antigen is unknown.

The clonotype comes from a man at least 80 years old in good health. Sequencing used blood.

The CDR3 region is CASSVTGTAAFF. CDR3 DNA sequence: TGTGCCAGCAGTGTTACCGGGACTGCGGCTTTCTTT. This chain links TRBV28 with TRBJ1-1, with a tentative D call TRBD1 (5 bases). Trimming left V 5 bases short and J 11 bases short, with 15 bases between. The CDR3 has 12 residues. Germline values: CDR1 MDHEN, CDR2 SYDVKM.